The clone carrying this T cell receptor (beta chain) was picked up many times. Unique molecular identifiers were incorporated when the TCRbeta library was constructed. TCRdb re-called the PCR reads through MiXCR, storing one row per CDR3 protein. The table lists 100,000 or so distinct CDR3 sequences, more than 9% of them singletons, with about 15% in the top ten. The data were obtained in a study of T-cell reconstitution after alpha-beta-depleted transplantation in children. The CDR3 runs 19 residues. Between the trimmed V and J ends, which lost 5 bases and 0 bases, there was a span of 20 bases. Germline V gene lookup returns CDR1 SGHVS and CDR2 FQNEAQ.

The clonotype comes from a human donor who donated a stem cell graft to a child with inherited bone marrow failure. This chain joins TRBV7-8 and TRBJ2-6, with D perhaps TRBD1 (6 bases). The sample in question was PBMCs from the stem cell graft donor, obtained from the stem cell graft. The CDR3 loop reads CASSELVGQSHSGANVLTF. CDR3 DNA sequence: TGTGCCAGCAGCGAGTTAGTAGGACAGTCTCACTCTGGGGCCAACGTCCTGACTTTC. Full variable domain (outside the CDR3, taken from reference TRBV7-8 and TRBJ2-6): GAGVSQSPRYKVAKRGQDVALRCDPISGHVSLFWYQQALGQGPEFLTYFQNEAQLDKSGLPSDRFFAERPEGSVSTLKIQRTQQEDSAVYLCASSELVGQSHSGANVLTFGAGSRLTVL.